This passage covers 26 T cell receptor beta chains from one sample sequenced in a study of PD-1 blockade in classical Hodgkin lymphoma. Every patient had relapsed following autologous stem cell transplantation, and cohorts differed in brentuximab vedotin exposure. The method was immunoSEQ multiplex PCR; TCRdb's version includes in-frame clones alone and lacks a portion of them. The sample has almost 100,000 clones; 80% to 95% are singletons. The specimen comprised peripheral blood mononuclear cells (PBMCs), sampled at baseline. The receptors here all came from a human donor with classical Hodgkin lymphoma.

This CDR3 is CASQTRSWGGPSTDTQYF. The CDR3 DNA is TGTGCCAGCCAAACACGTTCATGGGGGGGCCCTAGCACAGATACGCAGTATTTT. This rearrangement joins TRBV13 to TRBJ2-3; perhaps TRBD2 as D (7 bases). The V end lost 8 bases, the J end lost 0 bases, and 24 bases lay between the germline ends. CDR3 size: 18 residues. Per germline, CDR1 PRHDT and CDR2 FYEKMQ (reference sequence).

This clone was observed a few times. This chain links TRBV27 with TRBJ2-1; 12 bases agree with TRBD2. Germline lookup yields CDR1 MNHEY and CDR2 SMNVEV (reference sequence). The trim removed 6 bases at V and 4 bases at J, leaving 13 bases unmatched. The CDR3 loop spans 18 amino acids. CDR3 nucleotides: TGTGCCAGCAGCGAGACTAGCGGGGGTAACCCATATTACAATGAGCAGTTCTTC. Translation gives CASSETSGGNPYYNEQFF.

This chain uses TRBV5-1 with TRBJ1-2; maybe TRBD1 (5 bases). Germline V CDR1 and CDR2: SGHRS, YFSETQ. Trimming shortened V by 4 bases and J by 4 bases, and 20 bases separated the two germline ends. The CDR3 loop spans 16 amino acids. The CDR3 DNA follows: TGCGCCAGCAGCAATAGAAGGAGGATGGACACCTATGGCTACACCTTC. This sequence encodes CASSNRRRMDTYGYTF.

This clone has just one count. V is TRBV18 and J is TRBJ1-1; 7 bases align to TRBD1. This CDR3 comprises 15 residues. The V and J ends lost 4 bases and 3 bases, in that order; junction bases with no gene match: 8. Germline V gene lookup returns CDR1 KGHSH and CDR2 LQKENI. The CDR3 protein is CASSRQGLGDTEAFF. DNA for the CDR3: TGTGCCAGCTCACGACAGGGCCTAGGGGACACTGAAGCTTTCTTT.

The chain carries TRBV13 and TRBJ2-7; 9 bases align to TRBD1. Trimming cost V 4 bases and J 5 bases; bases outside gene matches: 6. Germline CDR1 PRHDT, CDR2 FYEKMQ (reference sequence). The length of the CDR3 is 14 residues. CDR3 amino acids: CASSYRDRANEQYF. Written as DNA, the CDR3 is TGTGCCAGCAGCTACCGGGACAGGGCCAACGAGCAGTACTTC.

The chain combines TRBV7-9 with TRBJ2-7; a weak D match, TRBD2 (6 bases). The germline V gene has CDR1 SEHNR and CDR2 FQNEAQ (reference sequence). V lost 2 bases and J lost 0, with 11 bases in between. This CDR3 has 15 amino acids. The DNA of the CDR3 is TGTGCCAGCAGCTTAAGACTAGGCTCCTCCTACGAGCAGTACTTC. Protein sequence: CASSLRLGSSYEQYF.

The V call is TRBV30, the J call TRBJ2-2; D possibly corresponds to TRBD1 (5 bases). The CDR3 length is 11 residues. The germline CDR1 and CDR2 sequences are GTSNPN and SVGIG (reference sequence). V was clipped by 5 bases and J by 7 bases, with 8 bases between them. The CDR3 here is CAWSQGGELFF. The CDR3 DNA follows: TGTGCCTGGTCCCAGGGCGGGGAGCTGTTTTTT.

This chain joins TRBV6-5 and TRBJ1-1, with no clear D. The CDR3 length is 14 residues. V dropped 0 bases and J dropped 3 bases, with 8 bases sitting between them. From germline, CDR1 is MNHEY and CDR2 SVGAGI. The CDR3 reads CASSYSSGDTEAFF. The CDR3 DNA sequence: TGTGCCAGCAGTTACTCCTCCGGGGACACTGAAGCTTTCTTT.

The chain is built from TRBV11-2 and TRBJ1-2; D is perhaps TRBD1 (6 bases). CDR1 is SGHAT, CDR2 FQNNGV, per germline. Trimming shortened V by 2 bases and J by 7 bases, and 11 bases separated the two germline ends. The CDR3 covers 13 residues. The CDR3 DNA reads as TGTGCCAGCAGCTTATTGGGGGCGGGTGGCTACACCTTC. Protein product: CASSLLGAGGYTF.

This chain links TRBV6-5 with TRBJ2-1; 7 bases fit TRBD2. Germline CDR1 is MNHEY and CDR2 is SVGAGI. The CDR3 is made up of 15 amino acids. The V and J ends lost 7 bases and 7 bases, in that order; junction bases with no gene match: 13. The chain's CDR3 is CASKESGWRENEQFF. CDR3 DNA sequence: TGTGCCAGCAAAGAAAGCGGTTGGCGGGAGAATGAGCAGTTCTTC.

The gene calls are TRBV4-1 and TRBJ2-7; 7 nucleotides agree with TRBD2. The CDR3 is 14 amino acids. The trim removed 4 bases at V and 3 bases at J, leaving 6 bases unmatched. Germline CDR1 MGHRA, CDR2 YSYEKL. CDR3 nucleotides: TGCGCCAGCAGCCGGGCCGGGACTATCTACGAGCAGTACTTC. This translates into CASSRAGTIYEQYF.

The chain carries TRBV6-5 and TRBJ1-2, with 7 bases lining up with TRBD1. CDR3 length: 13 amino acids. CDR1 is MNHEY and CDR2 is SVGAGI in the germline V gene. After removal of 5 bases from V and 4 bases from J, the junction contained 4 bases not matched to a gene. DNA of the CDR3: TGTGCCAGCAGTGAGGGGGCTGGCTATGGCTACACCTTC. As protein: CASSEGAGYGYTF.

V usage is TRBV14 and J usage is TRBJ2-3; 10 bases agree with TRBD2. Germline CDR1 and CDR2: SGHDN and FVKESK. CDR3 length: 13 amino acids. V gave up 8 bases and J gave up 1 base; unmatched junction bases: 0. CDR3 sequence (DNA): TGTGCCAGCGGGACTAGCGGCACAGATACGCAGTATTTT. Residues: CASGTSGTDTQYF.

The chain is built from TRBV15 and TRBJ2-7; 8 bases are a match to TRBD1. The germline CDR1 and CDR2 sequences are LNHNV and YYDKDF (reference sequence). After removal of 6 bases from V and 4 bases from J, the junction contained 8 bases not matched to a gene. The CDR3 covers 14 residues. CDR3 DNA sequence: TGTGCCACCAGGGCAACGGACAGGGCTTACGAGCAGTACTTC. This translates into CATRATDRAYEQYF.

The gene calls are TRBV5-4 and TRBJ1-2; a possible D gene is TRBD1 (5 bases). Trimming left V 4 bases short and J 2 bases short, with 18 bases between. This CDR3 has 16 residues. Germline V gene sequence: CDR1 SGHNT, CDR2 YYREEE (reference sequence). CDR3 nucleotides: TGTGCCAGCAGCACCCCTATCCGGCGGGGGAACTATGGCTACACCTTC. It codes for CASSTPIRRGNYGYTF. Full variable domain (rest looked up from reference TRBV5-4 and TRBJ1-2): ETGVTQSPTHLIKTRGQQVTLRCSSQSGHNTVSWYQQALGQGPQFIFQYYREEENGRGNFPPRFSGLQFPNYSSELNVNALELDDSALYLCASSTPIRRGNYGYTFGSGTRLTVV.

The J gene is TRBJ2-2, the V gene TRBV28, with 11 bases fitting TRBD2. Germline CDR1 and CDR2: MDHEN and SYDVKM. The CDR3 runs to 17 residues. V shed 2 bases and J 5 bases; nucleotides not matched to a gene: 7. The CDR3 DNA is TGTGCCAGCAGTTTACTGGTTTTAGCGGGGGGGACCGGGGAGCTGTTTTTT. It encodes CASSLLVLAGGTGELFF.

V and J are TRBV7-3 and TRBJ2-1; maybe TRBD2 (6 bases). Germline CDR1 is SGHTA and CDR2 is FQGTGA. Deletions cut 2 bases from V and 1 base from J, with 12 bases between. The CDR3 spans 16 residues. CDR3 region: CASSLVGTDSYNEQFF. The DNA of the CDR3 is TGTGCCAGCAGCTTAGTGGGGACTGATTCCTACAATGAGCAGTTCTTC.

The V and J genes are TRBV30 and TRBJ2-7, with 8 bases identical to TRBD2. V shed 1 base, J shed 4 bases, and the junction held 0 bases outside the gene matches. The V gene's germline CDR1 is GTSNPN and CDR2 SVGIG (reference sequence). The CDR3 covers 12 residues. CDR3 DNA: TGTGCCTGGAGTGGCGGGAGGTACGAGCAGTACTTC. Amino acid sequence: CAWSGGRYEQYF.

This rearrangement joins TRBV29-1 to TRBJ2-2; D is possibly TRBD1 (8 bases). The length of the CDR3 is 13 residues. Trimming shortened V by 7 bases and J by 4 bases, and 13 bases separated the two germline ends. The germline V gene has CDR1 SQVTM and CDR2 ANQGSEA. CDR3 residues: CSGNRGGTGELFF. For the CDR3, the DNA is TGCAGCGGCAACAGGGGGGGCACCGGGGAGCTGTTTTTT.

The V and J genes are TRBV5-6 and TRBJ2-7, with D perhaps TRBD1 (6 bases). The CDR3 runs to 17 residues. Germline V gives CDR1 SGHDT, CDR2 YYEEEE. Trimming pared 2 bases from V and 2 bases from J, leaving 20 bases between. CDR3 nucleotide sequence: TGTGCCAGCAGCTTACCGAAGAAACAGGGCCTTGCCTACGAGCAGTACTTC. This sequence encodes CASSLPKKQGLAYEQYF.

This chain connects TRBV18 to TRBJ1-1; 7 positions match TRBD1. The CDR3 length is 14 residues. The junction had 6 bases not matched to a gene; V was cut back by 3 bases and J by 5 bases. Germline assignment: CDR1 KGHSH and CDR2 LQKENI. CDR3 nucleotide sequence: TGTGCCAGCTCACCCACAGGGGTAATAACTGAAGCTTTCTTT. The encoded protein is CASSPTGVITEAFF.

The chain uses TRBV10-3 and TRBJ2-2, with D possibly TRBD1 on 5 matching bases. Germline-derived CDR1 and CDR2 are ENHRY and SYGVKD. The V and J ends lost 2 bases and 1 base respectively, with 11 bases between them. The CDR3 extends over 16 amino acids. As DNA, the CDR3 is TGTGCCATCAGTGAGGCCGACAGACAGAACACCGGGGAGCTGTTTTTT. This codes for CAISEADRQNTGELFF.

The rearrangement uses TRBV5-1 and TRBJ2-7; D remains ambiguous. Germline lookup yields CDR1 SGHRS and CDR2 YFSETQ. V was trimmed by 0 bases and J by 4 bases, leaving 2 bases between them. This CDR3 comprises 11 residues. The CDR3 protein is CASSLAYEQYF. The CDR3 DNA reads TGCGCCAGCAGCTTGGCTTACGAGCAGTACTTC.

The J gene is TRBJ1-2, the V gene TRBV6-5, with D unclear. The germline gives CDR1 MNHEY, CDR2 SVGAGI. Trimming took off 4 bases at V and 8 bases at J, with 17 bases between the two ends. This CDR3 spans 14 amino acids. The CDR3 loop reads CASSSTGTLRGYTF. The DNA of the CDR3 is TGTGCCAGCAGTTCGACTGGTACCCTACGGGGCTACACCTTC.

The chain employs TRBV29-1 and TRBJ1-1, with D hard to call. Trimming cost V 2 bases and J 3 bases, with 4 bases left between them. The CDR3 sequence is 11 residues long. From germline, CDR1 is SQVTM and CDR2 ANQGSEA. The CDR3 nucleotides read TGCAGCGTTGAATCGTACACTGAAGCTTTCTTT. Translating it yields CSVESYTEAFF.

The CDR3 DNA sequence: TGCAGCGTTGAAGGGACAGGGGTCTTCGCCCAGTACTTC. This encodes CSVEGTGVFAQYF. The J gene is TRBJ2-5, the V gene TRBV29-1; 9 nucleotides align to TRBD1. The CDR3 runs 13 residues. Trimming at V came to 1 base and at J to 9 bases, leaving 6 bases not matched to a gene. Germline CDR1 reads SQVTM; CDR2 reads ANQGSEA. Supplemented by reference TRBV29-1 and TRBJ2-5, the full variable domain reads SAVISQKPSRDICQRGTSLTIQCQVDSQVTMMFWYRQQPGQSLTLIATANQGSEATYESGFVIDKFPISRPNLTFSTLTVSNMSPEDSSIYLCSVEGTGVFAQYFGPGTRLLVL.